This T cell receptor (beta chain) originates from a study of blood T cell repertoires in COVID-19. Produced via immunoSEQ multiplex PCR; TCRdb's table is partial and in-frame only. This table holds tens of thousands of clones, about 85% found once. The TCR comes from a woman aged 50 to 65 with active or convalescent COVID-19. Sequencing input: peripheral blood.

In DNA form, the CDR3 reads TGTGCCAGCAGTTCACAGGGGCTCGGGAATGGCTACACCTTC. This sequence encodes CASSSQGLGNGYTF. The gene calls are TRBV27 and TRBJ1-2, with 7 bases lining up with TRBD1. CDR1 and CDR2 (germline): MNHEY, SMNVEV (reference sequence). The CDR3 length is 14 residues. The V segment lost 4 bases and the J segment 6 bases; nucleotides outside the gene matches: 8.